This section outlines one T cell receptor beta chain sequence together with its context. The data originate from a study of blood T cell repertoires in COVID-19. Turning to the study itself: COVID-19 samples, acute and convalescent, were from the United States, Italy and Spain. PBMCs, B-cell-depleted T cells, or T cells were the source of the cDNA or gDNA that made up the material.

CDR1 MNHEY and CDR2 SMNVEV come from the germline V gene (reference sequence). The CDR3 length is 16 residues. V lost 6 bases, J lost 0 bases, and 15 bases lay in between. Original processing notes: Amplifying reference gene primers gave estimates of nucleated cell counts. Generated by immunoSEQ multiplex PCR, the TCRdb table keeps only in-frame clones and is missing some. Clonal size and the V and J genes are those of that table, whereas D and trimming came from the DNA. The top ten clones hold approximately 2.3% of a sample with 200,000 to 300,000 clones, 70% to 90% of them seen once. The gene calls are TRBV27 and TRBJ2-1, with a weak D call TRBD1 (6 bases). Material for sequencing was peripheral blood. This TCR was sampled from a woman in her 50s with acute or convalescent COVID-19. CDR3 amino acids: CASSPTGYYSYNEQFF. As DNA, the CDR3 is TGTGCCAGCAGCCCTACAGGGTACTACTCCTACAATGAGCAGTTCTTC.